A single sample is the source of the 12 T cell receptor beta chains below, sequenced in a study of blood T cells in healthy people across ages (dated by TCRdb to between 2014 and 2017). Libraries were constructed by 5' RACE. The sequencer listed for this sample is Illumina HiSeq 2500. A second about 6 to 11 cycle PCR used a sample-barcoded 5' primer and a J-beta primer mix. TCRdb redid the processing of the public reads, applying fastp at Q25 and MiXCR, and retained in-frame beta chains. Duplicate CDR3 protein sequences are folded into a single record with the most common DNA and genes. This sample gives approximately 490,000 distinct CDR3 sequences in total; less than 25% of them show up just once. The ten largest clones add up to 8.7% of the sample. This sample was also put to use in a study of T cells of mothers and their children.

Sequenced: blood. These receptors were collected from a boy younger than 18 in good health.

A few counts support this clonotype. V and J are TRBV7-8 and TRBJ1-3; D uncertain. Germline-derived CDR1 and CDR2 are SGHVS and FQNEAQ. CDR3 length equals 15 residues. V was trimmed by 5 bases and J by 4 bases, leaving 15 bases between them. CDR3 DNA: TGTGCCAGCAGCACCACGAGGGCGAAAGGAAACACCATATATTTT. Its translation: CASSTTRAKGNTIYF.

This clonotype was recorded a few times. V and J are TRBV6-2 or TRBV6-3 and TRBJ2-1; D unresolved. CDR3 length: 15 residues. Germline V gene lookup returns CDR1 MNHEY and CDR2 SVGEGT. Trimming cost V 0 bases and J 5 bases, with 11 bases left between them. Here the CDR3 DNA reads TGTGCCAGCAGTTACTCGGTTCCCCCGAACAATGAGCAGTTCTTC. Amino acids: CASSYSVPPNNEQFF.

The CDR3: CASRTAGSSYEQYF. The CDR3 DNA reads as TGTGCCAGCAGAACAGCGGGGAGCTCCTACGAGCAGTACTTC. V is TRBV12-3 or TRBV12-4 and J is TRBJ2-7, with TRBD2 matching 7 bases. The CDR3 runs to 14 residues. Trimming took 6 bases from V and 0 from J; bases not matched to a gene: 5.

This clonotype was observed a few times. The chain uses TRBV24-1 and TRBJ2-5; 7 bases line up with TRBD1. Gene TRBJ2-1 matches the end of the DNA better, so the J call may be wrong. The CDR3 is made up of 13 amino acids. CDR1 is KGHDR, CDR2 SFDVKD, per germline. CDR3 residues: CATSEYTGAEQFF. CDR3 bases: TGTGCCACCAGTGAGTACACAGGGGCTGAGCAGTTCTTC.

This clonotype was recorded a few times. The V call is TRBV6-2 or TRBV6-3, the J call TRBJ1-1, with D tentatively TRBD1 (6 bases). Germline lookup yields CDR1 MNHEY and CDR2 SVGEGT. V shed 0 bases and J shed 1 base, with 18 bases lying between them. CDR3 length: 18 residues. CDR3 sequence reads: CASSYSTHGQFSNTEAFF. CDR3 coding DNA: TGTGCCAGCAGTTACTCAACCCACGGACAGTTCTCGAACACTGAAGCTTTCTTT.

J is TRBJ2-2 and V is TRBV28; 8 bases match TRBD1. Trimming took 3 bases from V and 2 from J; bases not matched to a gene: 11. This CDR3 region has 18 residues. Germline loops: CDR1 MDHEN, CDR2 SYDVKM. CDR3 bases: TGTGCCAGCAGTTTCGCACAGGGGGTGTTCGTTAACACCGGGGAGCTGTTTTTT. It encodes CASSFAQGVFVNTGELFF.

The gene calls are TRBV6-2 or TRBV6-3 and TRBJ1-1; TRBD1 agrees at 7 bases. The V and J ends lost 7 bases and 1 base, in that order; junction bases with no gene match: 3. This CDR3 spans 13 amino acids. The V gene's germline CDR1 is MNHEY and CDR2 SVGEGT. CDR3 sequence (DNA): TGTGCCAGCACCTGGACAGGGAACACTGAAGCTTTCTTT. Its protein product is CASTWTGNTEAFF.

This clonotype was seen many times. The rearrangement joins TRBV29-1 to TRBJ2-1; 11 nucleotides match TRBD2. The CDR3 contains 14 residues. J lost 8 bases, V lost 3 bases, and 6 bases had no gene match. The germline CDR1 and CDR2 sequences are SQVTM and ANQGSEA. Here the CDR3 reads CSVELAGGHYEQFF. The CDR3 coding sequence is TGCAGCGTTGAGTTAGCGGGGGGGCATTATGAGCAGTTCTTC.

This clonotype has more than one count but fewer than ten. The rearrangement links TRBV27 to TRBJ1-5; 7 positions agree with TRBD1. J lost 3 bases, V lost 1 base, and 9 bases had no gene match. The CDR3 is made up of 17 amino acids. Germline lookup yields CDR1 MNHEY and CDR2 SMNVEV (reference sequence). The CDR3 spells CASSLLVGGDPNQPQHF. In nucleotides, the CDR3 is TGTGCCAGCAGTTTATTGGTAGGGGGCGATCCCAATCAGCCCCAGCATTTT.

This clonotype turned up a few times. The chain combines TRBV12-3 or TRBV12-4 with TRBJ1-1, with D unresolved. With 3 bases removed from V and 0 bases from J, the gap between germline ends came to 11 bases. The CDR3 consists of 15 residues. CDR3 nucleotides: TGTGCCAGCAGTTTTGATCGGGTACTGAACACTGAAGCTTTCTTT. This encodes CASSFDRVLNTEAFF.

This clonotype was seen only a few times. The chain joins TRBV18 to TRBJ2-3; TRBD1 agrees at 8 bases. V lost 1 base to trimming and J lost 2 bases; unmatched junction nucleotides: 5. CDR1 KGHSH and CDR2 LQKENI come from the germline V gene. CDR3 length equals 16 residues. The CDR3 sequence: CASSPLGQAFTDTQYF. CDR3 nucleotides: TGTGCCAGCTCACCACTGGGACAGGCCTTCACAGATACGCAGTATTTT. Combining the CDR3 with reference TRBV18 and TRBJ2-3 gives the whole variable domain NAGVMQNPRHLVRRRGQEARLRCSPMKGHSHVYWYRQLPEEGLKFMVYLQKENIIDESGMPKERFSAEFPKEGPSILRIQQVVRGDSAAYFCASSPLGQAFTDTQYFGPGTRLTVL.

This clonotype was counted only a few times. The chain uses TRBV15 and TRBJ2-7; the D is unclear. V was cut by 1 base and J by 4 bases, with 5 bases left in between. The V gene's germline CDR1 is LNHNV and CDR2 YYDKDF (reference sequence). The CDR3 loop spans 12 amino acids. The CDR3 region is CATSRVGYEQYF. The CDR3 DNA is TGTGCCACCAGCAGAGTCGGGTACGAGCAGTACTTC. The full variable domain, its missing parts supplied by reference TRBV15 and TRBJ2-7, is DAMVIQNPRYQVTQFGKPVTLSCSQTLNHNVMYWYQQKSSQAPKLLFHYYDKDFNNEADTPDNFQSRRPNTSFCFLDIRSPGLGDTAMYLCATSRVGYEQYFGPGTRLTVT.